The source of this TCR beta chain is a study of identical twins. Whole-study findings and limits: Twin pairs' shared out-of-frame alpha sequences were enriched in low generation probability.

A few counts support this clonotype. Its matching antigen is unknown. MiXCR, applied by TCRdb to the 5' RACE reads, yields one record per CDR3 protein. Of about 720,000 distinct CDR3 sequences listed, roughly 18% were seen once; the top ten hold around 12%. This CDR3 has 16 amino acids. The J segment lost 0 bases and the V segment lost 6 bases, leaving 8 bases of the junction unmatched. Germline CDR1 and CDR2: LNHDA and SQIVND (reference sequence). These data were also reused for a study on T cells expressing NK-cell markers. This second study notes: All TCR beta repertoires analysed originated from sorted CD3+CD56+NKG2C+, CD3+CD56+NKG2C- and CD3+CD56-NKG2C+ T cells.

The receptor was derived from a woman aged 18-29 years in good health. Source material: PBMCs. The rearrangement links TRBV19 to TRBJ2-5, with TRBD2 matching 9 bases. CDR3 amino acids: CASSPPRGRDQETQYF. CDR3 sequence (DNA): TGTGCCAGTAGCCCCCCTCGCGGGAGGGACCAAGAGACCCAGTACTTC.